This T cell receptor (beta chain) is drawn from a study of naive and memory T cell subsets. This clonotype came up many times. Its antigen is unknown. Four PCR rounds used nested alpha and beta constant region primers plus the SP2 primer. MiXCR, applied by TCRdb to the UMI-ligation and nested PCR reads, yields one record per CDR3 protein. The repertoire holds 20,000 to 25,000 distinct CDR3 sequences, with around 6% as singletons. Whole-study findings and limits: Tuberculin site TCR excess was interpreted as type IV hypersensitivity infiltration. Far more TCRs reportedly came from tuberculin skin test site biopsies.

As for treatment: skin biopsy from PPD injection site in Mantoux-positive individual. A UMI-containing oligonucleotide was joined by 3' ligation to the TCR cDNA template. Skin biopsies came from PPD injection sites in Mantoux-positive individuals. V shed 7 bases and J shed 2 bases, with 13 bases lying between them. This CDR3 is built from 14 residues. CDR1 and CDR2 (germline): LNHDA, SQIVND (reference sequence). The sequence was collected from an adult in good health. The chain has TRBV19 and TRBJ2-3; no reliable D call. The source material was skin, sampled from a tuberculin skin test site. In DNA, the CDR3 is TGTGCCAGTAACCCCTCGAGATCCACAGATACGCAGTATTTT. This sequence encodes CASNPSRSTDTQYF.